Presented here are 31 T cell receptor beta chains from one specimen sequenced in a study of early T cells in non-severe SARS-CoV-2 infection. One entry per CDR3 protein results from TCRdb running MiXCR on the 5' RACE reads. Here the sample spans about 55,000 distinct CDR3 sequences, about 15% being singletons. The specimen comprised whole blood, sampled at baseline. The source is an adult who was a healthcare worker with PCR-confirmed SARS-CoV-2 infection or an uninfected control (not recorded which).

This clonotype occurred many times. The chain joins TRBV14 to TRBJ2-1; D ambiguous. CDR1 is SGHDN, CDR2 FVKESK, per germline. The CDR3 length is 14 residues. With 4 bases removed from V and 0 bases from J, the gap between germline ends came to 7 bases. The CDR3 spells CASSLRSSYNEQFF. The CDR3, as DNA: TGTGCCAGCAGCCTCAGGAGCTCCTACAATGAGCAGTTCTTC.

V usage is TRBV5-1 and J usage is TRBJ1-5, with D possibly matching TRBD1 (6 bases). The V and J ends lost 4 bases and 5 bases respectively, with 10 bases between them. The CDR3 runs 13 residues. Per germline, CDR1 SGHRS and CDR2 YFSETQ. The CDR3 nucleotides read TGCGCCAGCAGCGCGGAGGGGGATCAGCCCCAGCATTTT. This translates into CASSAEGDQPQHF. Complete variable domain (other parts from reference TRBV5-1 and TRBJ1-5): KAGVTQTPRYLIKTRGQQVTLSCSPISGHRSVSWYQQTPGQGLQFLFEYFSETQRNKGNFPGRFSGRQFSNSRSEMNVSTLELGDSALYLCASSAEGDQPQHFGDGTRLSIL.

V and J are TRBV5-1 and TRBJ2-2, with D perhaps given as TRBD1 or TRBD2 (5 bases each). This CDR3 contains 14 residues. From germline, CDR1 is SGHRS and CDR2 YFSETQ. V shed 7 bases and J shed 6 bases, with 16 bases lying between them. The CDR3 region is CASSLPGRAGELFF. In nucleotides, the CDR3 is TGCGCCAGCTCCCTGCCGGGGCGGGCCGGGGAGCTGTTTTTT. The variable domain in full, completed from reference TRBV5-1 and TRBJ2-2, reads KAGVTQTPRYLIKTRGQQVTLSCSPISGHRSVSWYQQTPGQGLQFLFEYFSETQRNKGNFPGRFSGRQFSNSRSEMNVSTLELGDSALYLCASSLPGRAGELFFGEGSRLTVL.

This clonotype was seen only a few times. This sequence joins TRBV19 and TRBJ2-3, with no clear D. This CDR3 has 11 amino acids. CDR1 is LNHDA, CDR2 SQIVND, per germline (reference sequence). The V gene lost 3 bases and the J gene lost 4 bases, with 2 bases spanning the gap. CDR3 loop: CASSIADTQYF. The DNA for the CDR3 is TGTGCCAGTAGTATCGCAGATACGCAGTATTTT.

The sample holds a few counts of this clonotype. This chain uses TRBV20-1 with TRBJ2-5; perhaps TRBD1 as D (5 bases). Trimming shortened V by 5 bases and J by 2 bases, and 18 bases separated the two germline ends. This CDR3 region has 15 residues. Germline assignment: CDR1 DFQATT and CDR2 SNEGSKA (reference sequence). CDR3: CSAAWDVTAQETQYF. Written as DNA, the CDR3 is TGCAGTGCTGCGTGGGATGTGACAGCACAAGAGACCCAGTACTTC.

This chain connects TRBV12-3 or TRBV12-4 to TRBJ2-7; 7 bases fit TRBD2. The CDR3 contains 14 residues. After removal of 3 bases from V and 1 base from J, the junction contained 3 bases not matched to a gene. Here the CDR3 reads CASSLSSGSYEQYF. The CDR3 DNA follows: TGTGCCAGCAGTTTGAGTAGCGGGTCCTACGAGCAGTACTTC.

This clonotype was seen only a few times. This rearrangement joins TRBV24-1 to TRBJ2-1, with 9 bases fitting TRBD1. Trimming took 3 bases from V and 7 from J; bases not matched to a gene: 6. Germline CDR1 reads KGHDR; CDR2 reads SFDVKD. CDR3 length equals 15 residues. This chain's CDR3 is CATSDPGQGGNEQFF. The CDR3 bases are TGTGCCACCAGTGATCCGGGACAGGGTGGGAATGAGCAGTTCTTC.

The chain carries TRBV15 and TRBJ2-6; D call uncertain. Trimming pared 4 bases from V and 0 bases from J, leaving 7 bases between. CDR3 size: 15 residues. Germline assignment: CDR1 LNHNV and CDR2 YYDKDF (reference sequence). The CDR3, as DNA: TGTGCCACCAGCAAAAGGACCTCTGGGGCCAACGTCCTGACTTTC. Protein: CATSKRTSGANVLTF.

This chain links TRBV10-1 with TRBJ1-1; D is ambiguous. The germline CDR1 and CDR2 sequences are WNHNN and SYGVQD (reference sequence). CDR3 length: 13 amino acids. Trimming removed 0 bases from V and 3 bases from J, with 5 bases in between. The CDR3 reads CASSESIYTEAFF. The CDR3 coding sequence is TGCGCCAGCAGTGAGTCGATTTACACTGAAGCTTTCTTT.

This clonotype has more than one count but fewer than ten. The rearrangement uses TRBV20-1 and TRBJ2-2, with a tentative D call TRBD1 (6 bases). The CDR3 spans 16 residues. The V gene's germline CDR1 is DFQATT and CDR2 SNEGSKA (reference sequence). Trimming pared 2 bases from V and 1 base from J, leaving 14 bases between. CDR3 sequence reads: CSARLTGRRNTGELFF. DNA for the CDR3: TGCAGTGCTAGACTTACAGGGCGACGGAACACCGGGGAGCTGTTTTTT.

This chain links TRBV5-8 with TRBJ2-2; tentatively, D is TRBD1 or TRBD2 (6 bases each). Germline CDR1 is SGHTS and CDR2 is YDEGEE. This CDR3 is built from 15 residues. Trimming removed 1 base at V and 6 bases at J, with 13 bases between. CDR3 nucleotide sequence: TGTGCCAGCAGCTTGTACGTGGGGGGCCCCGGGGAGCTGTTTTTT. Encoded protein: CASSLYVGGPGELFF.

The CDR3 bases are TGCGCCAGCAGCTTGAGGGGTCGGGGACAGAACTACGAGCAGTACTTC. Translating gives CASSLRGRGQNYEQYF. V usage is TRBV5-1 and J usage is TRBJ2-7; 7 nucleotides line up with TRBD1. Germline CDR1 SGHRS, CDR2 YFSETQ. The CDR3 loop spans 16 amino acids. V was clipped by 1 base and J by 3 bases; unmatched bases: 10.

The chain uses TRBV6-2 or TRBV6-3 and TRBJ2-7, with 10 bases lining up with TRBD2. V dropped 6 bases and J dropped 1; count of bases not matched to a gene: 12. The germline V gene has CDR1 MNHEY and CDR2 SVGEGT. The CDR3 is 17 residues long. The CDR3, as DNA: TGTGCCAGCAGGCCATTCCCTAGCGGGAGTCCTTCCTACGAGCAGTACTTC. Translation gives CASRPFPSGSPSYEQYF.

The chain couples TRBV7-9 to TRBJ2-7, with a possible D match to TRBD1 (5 bases). The CDR3 contains 17 residues. Germline-derived CDR1 and CDR2 are SEHNR and FQNEAQ (reference sequence). V was pared by 5 bases and J by 2 bases, with 22 bases between. This chain's CDR3 is CASSGSMGQRSAYEQYF. The CDR3 DNA follows: TGTGCCAGCAGCGGTTCGATGGGGCAGCGATCGGCCTACGAGCAGTACTTC.

The gene calls are TRBV10-2 and TRBJ2-2; D unclear. The CDR3 has 16 amino acids. The V and J ends lost 7 bases and 3 bases respectively, with 18 bases between them. Germline V gives CDR1 WSHSY, CDR2 SAAADI. The CDR3 DNA sequence: TGCGCCAGCACCCCCCGAACAAACATTGACACCGGGGAGCTGTTTTTT. It specifies CASTPRTNIDTGELFF.

This clonotype was recorded at least ten times. V and J are TRBV6-5 and TRBJ2-7, with D possibly TRBD2 on 6 matching bases. The CDR3 spans 13 residues. The germline V gene has CDR1 MNHEY and CDR2 SVGAGI. Trimming took off 7 bases at V and 0 bases at J, with 10 bases between the two ends. CDR3 sequence: CASISGTSYEQYF. Here the CDR3 DNA reads TGTGCCAGCATTAGCGGAACCTCCTACGAGCAGTACTTC.

This clonotype has just a few counts. The gene calls are TRBV5-1 and TRBJ2-5; D is perhaps TRBD1 or TRBD2 (5 bases each). Germline CDR1 is SGHRS and CDR2 is YFSETQ. Trimming removed 7 bases from V and 0 bases from J, with 10 bases in between. The CDR3 has 13 amino acids. CDR3 region: CASWDGYQETQYF. In DNA form, the CDR3 reads TGCGCCAGCTGGGACGGATACCAAGAGACCCAGTACTTC.

In this sample, this clonotype turned up a few times. The genes are TRBV3-1 and TRBJ2-1; 7 bases are shared with TRBD1. CDR3 size: 16 residues. Trimming removed 0 bases from V and 6 bases from J; junction bases left unmatched: 8. Germline CDR1 reads LGHDT; CDR2 reads YNNKEL (reference sequence). The CDR3 spells CASSQDYGQVLNEQFF. The CDR3 nucleotides are TGTGCCAGCAGCCAAGATTATGGACAGGTGCTCAATGAGCAGTTCTTC.

This clonotype has more than one count but fewer than ten. The chain recombines TRBV5-1 with TRBJ2-5; 8 bases line up with TRBD1. The CDR3 spans 16 residues. Germline V gene sequence: CDR1 SGHRS, CDR2 YFSETQ. J was trimmed by 3 bases and V by 0 bases; bases with no gene match: 7. The CDR3 spells CASSLGASTGEETQYF. CDR3 sequence (DNA): TGCGCCAGCAGCTTGGGGGCTTCGACAGGGGAAGAGACCCAGTACTTC.

The genes are TRBV24-1 and TRBJ2-5; 13 bases line up with TRBD2. The V gene's germline CDR1 is KGHDR and CDR2 SFDVKD. Trimming took 5 bases from V and 3 from J; bases not matched to a gene: 5. The CDR3 has 16 amino acids. The CDR3 sequence: CATSVSGTSGEETQYF. CDR3 nucleotide sequence: TGTGCCACCAGTGTCTCCGGGACTAGCGGGGAAGAGACCCAGTACTTC.

DNA of the CDR3: TGCGCCAGCAGCTCCGGGAATGCCGAATCACCCCTCCACTTT. Translating it yields CASSSGNAESPLHF. V gene TRBV5-1 combines with J gene TRBJ1-6; D gene uncertain. The CDR3 sequence is 14 residues long. Germline assignment: CDR1 SGHRS and CDR2 YFSETQ. Trimming stripped 3 bases from V and 10 bases from J, with 14 bases between.

This clonotype was observed once. The genes are TRBV5-1 and TRBJ2-3; no firm D call. The CDR3 runs to 15 residues. V lost 3 bases to trimming and J lost 0 bases, with 11 bases between them. Germline-derived CDR1 and CDR2 are SGHRS and YFSETQ. The CDR3 loop reads CASSSRTGSTDTQYF. Written as DNA, the CDR3 is TGCGCCAGCAGCTCCCGGACCGGAAGCACAGATACGCAGTATTTT.

This clonotype came up many times. The CDR3 is CASSQVGTSVRNEQFF. Written as DNA, the CDR3 is TGCGCCAGCAGCCAAGTTGGGACTAGCGTCCGCAATGAGCAGTTCTTC. The chain couples TRBV4-1 to TRBJ2-1; TRBD2 matches at 10 bases. V lost 1 base and J lost 6; bases outside the gene matches: 6. Germline V gene lookup returns CDR1 MGHRA and CDR2 YSYEKL. The CDR3 totals 16 residues.

This chain joins TRBV20-1 and TRBJ2-1, with 7 bases that match TRBD1. This CDR3 is built from 13 residues. Germline trimming cut 5 bases from V and 3 bases from J; bases unmatched to any gene: 4. CDR1 DFQATT and CDR2 SNEGSKA come from the germline V gene (reference sequence). CDR3 protein: CSASRDSYNEQFF. In DNA form, the CDR3 reads TGCAGTGCTTCCCGGGACAGCTACAATGAGCAGTTCTTC.

The chain carries TRBV2 and TRBJ2-1; D unclear. CDR1 SNHLY and CDR2 FYNNEI come from the germline V gene. The CDR3 is 12 residues long. Deletions cut 8 bases from V and 0 bases from J, with 5 bases between. CDR3 sequence reads: CASDFSYNEQFF. As DNA, the CDR3 is TGTGCCAGCGACTTCTCCTACAATGAGCAGTTCTTC.

This clonotype was seen more than once but under ten times. The V gene is TRBV2, the J gene TRBJ1-2; 10 bases fit TRBD1. Per germline, CDR1 SNHLY and CDR2 FYNNEI. The CDR3 is 16 residues long. The V and J ends lost 6 bases and 0 bases, in that order; junction bases with no gene match: 7. CDR3: CASSGGTGVANYGYTF. The CDR3 bases are TGTGCCAGCAGCGGCGGGACAGGGGTAGCTAACTATGGCTACACCTTC.

This clonotype is a singleton in its sample. The chain recombines TRBV20-1 with TRBJ1-1; the D gene is possibly TRBD1 (5 bases). V dropped 4 bases and J dropped 3 bases, with 15 bases sitting between them. This CDR3 comprises 14 residues. CDR1 DFQATT and CDR2 SNEGSKA come from the germline V gene (reference sequence). The DNA of the CDR3 is TGCAGTGCTAAAGTTCAGGGTGTGGACACTGAAGCTTTCTTT. It codes for CSAKVQGVDTEAFF.

This clonotype showed up just a few times. The rearrangement links TRBV5-4 to TRBJ1-6, with 7 bases fitting TRBD1. Germline CDR1 SGHNT, CDR2 YYREEE (reference sequence). The V segment lost 3 bases and the J segment 11 bases; nucleotides outside the gene matches: 14. This CDR3 is built from 16 residues. As DNA, the CDR3 is TGTGCCAGCAGCTCCAAGAGAGGGGGCAACAATACACCCCTCCACTTT. Protein: CASSSKRGGNNTPLHF.

This clonotype was observed a handful of times. The CDR3 protein is CASSTAGTGVEQYF. CDR3 nucleotides: TGTGCCAGCAGTACCGCCGGGACAGGGGTCGAGCAGTACTTC. The chain uses TRBV28 and TRBJ2-7, with TRBD1 identical over 10 bases. The V gene's germline CDR1 is MDHEN and CDR2 SYDVKM. V shed 5 bases, J shed 6 bases, and the junction held 7 bases outside the gene matches. The CDR3 is 14 residues long.

This clonotype showed up just a few times. DNA for the CDR3: TGTGCCAGCAGTCTTACAGGCGGTTATGGGGAGACCCAGTACTTC. This sequence encodes CASSLTGGYGETQYF. The rearrangement links TRBV11-2 to TRBJ2-5; D perhaps matches TRBD1 (5 bases). Trimming stripped 6 bases from V and 5 bases from J, with 19 bases between. This CDR3 is 15 amino acids long. Germline V gene lookup returns CDR1 SGHAT and CDR2 FQNNGV. Variable domain in full (rest from reference TRBV11-2 and TRBJ2-5): EAGVAQSPRYKIIEKRQSVAFWCNPISGHATLYWYQQILGQGPKLLIQFQNNGVVDDSQLPKDRFSAERLKGVDSTLKIQPAKLEDSAVYLCASSLTGGYGETQYFGPGTRLLVL.

In its sample, this clonotype was seen a few times. This chain links TRBV6-2 or TRBV6-3 with TRBJ2-7, with unresolved D. V shed 6 bases and J shed 5 bases, with 11 bases lying between them. The CDR3 runs 12 residues. Germline V lookup: CDR1 MNHEY, CDR2 SVGEGT. The CDR3 nucleotides are TGTGCCAGCAGCATCGACATCCACGAGCAGTACTTC. This translates into CASSIDIHEQYF.